This T cell receptor (beta chain) derives from a study of T cell repertoires in cytomegalovirus infection. Via MiXCR, TCRdb re-called the reads, giving one row per CDR3 protein. The sample has about 160,000 distinct CDR3 sequences; about a fifth are singletons. A word on this clonotype: Its antigen is undetermined.

Study-level findings and limits: There were carriers of CMV plus the relevant HLA, and cumulative public TCR beta family frequency identified them.

Trimming removed 5 bases at V and 6 bases at J, with 23 bases between. The CDR3 covers 16 residues. CDR1 and CDR2 from the germline V gene are SEHNR and FQNEAQ (reference sequence). The TCR comes from a human donor in good health (CMV status not recorded). Some clones in this sample may be carry-over from other donors' samples. This specimen consisted of CD8+ T cells from cultured PBMCs, obtained from culture after CMV antigen stimulation. The chain employs TRBV7-9 and TRBJ2-7; D possibly corresponds to TRBD1 (6 bases). The CDR3 is CASSTGTPTRSGEQYF. The CDR3 DNA reads TGTGCCAGCAGCACTGGGACACCAACCCGATCGGGCGAGCAGTACTTC.